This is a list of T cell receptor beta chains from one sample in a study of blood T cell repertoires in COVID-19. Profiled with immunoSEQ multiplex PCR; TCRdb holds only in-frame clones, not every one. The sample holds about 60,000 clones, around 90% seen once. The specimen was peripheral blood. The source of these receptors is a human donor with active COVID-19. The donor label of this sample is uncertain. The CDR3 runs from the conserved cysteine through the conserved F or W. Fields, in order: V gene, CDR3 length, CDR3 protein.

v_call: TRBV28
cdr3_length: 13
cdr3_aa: CASRRTGAPEAFF

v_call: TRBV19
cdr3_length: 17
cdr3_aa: CASSIGTGAGGNQPQHF

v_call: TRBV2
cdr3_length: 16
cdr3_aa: CASSEWTSGDTDTQYF

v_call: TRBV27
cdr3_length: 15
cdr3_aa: CASSLFGAGTGELFF

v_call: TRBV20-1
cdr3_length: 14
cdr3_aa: CSASGDRTDQPQHF

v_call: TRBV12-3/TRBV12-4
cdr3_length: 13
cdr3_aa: CASFPGQGGEQFF

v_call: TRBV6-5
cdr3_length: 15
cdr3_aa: CASSHGLYSNQPQHF

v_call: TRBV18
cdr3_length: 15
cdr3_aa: CASSPIGWTNEKLFF

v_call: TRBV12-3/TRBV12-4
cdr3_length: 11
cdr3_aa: CASSLLSEQYF

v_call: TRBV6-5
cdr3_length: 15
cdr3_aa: CASSSPGRAPYEQYF

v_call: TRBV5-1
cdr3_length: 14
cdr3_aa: CASPFWGGSYEQYF

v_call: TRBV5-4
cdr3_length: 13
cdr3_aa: CASSLDSNYGYTF

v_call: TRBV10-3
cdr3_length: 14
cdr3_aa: CAITQGSGANVLTF

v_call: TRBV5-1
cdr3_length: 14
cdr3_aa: CASSPRGPHNEQFF

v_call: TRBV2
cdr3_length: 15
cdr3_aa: CASSEARGGTGELFF

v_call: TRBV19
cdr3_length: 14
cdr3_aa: CASSIRVRSTEAFF

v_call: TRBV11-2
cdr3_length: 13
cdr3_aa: CASSLGVVETQYF

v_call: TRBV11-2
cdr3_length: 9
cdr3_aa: CASAGEQFF

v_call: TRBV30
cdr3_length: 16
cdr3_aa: CASTGLAGLTAYEQYF

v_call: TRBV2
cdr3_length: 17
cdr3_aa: CASTRAPTGGRNNEQFF

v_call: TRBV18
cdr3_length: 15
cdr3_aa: CASSPGTGVTGELFF

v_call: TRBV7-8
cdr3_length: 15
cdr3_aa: CASSFDRGPIYGYTF

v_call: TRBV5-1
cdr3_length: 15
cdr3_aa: CASSLQGAWGTEAFF

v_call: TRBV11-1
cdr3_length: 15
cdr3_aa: CASSPGSTGNTEAFF

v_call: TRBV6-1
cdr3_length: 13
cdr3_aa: CASSEAFRNIQYF

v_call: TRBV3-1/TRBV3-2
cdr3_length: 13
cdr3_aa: CASSQPGWGFGFF

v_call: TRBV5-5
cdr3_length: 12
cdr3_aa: CASLQGNNEQFF

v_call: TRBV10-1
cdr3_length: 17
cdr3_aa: CASSEGGGVGEEDTIYF

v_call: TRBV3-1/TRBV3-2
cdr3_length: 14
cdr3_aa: CASTRRGVYNEQFF

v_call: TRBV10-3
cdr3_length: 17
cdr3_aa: CAIRIPPDKGGTGELFF

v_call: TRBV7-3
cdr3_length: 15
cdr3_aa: CASSLLGGGNTEAFF

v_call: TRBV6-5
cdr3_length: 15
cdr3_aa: CASSLGLAGANEQFF

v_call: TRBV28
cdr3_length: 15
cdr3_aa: CASSLRQGPDYEQYF

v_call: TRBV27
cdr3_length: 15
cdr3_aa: CASSLSVGVNTEAFF

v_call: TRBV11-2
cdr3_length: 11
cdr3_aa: CASVGGTEAFF

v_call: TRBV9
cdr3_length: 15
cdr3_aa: CASSVDGGRGEGYTF

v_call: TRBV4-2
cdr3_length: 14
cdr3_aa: CASSQGQGAEKLFF

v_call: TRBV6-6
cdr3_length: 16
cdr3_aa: CASTGQGGSGANVLTF

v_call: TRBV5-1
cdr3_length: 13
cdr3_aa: CASSPAGGQPQHF

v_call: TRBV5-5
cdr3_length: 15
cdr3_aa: CASSGRGQGGSEAFF

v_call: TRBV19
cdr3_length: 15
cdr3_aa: CASSIARTSTYGYTF

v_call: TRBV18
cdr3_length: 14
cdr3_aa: CASSPGQVVGEQYF

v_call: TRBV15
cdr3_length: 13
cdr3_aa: CATSRDVAQPQHF

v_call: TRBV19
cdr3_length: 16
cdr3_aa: CASSVSGQGSGNTIYF

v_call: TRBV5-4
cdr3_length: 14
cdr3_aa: CASSFGQGQETQYF

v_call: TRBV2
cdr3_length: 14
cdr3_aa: CASRKSGAVDTQYF